This T cell receptor beta chain was sequenced during a study of blood T cell repertoires in COVID-19. The wider study: Acute and convalescent COVID-19 samples came from the United States, Italy and Spain.

From germline, CDR1 is SGHRS and CDR2 YFSETQ. Trimming took 0 bases from V and 5 from J, leaving 8 bases between them. This CDR3 is 14 amino acids long. Original methodology: Nucleated cell counts were estimated from reference gene primer amplification. Produced via immunoSEQ multiplex PCR; TCRdb's table is partial and in-frame only. From that table come the V and J calls and clone size; the DNA was used to work out D and trimming. The data show around 260,000 clones, with around 88% seen just once and around 1.8% held by the top ten. Sequenced: peripheral blood. The source is a man aged 30 to 45 with active or convalescent COVID-19. The chain has TRBV5-1 and TRBJ2-2, with a possible D match to TRBD1 (6 bases). The CDR3 DNA follows: TGCGCCAGCAGCTTGGATGGGACAACCGGGGAGCTGTTTTTT. The encoded protein is CASSLDGTTGELFF.